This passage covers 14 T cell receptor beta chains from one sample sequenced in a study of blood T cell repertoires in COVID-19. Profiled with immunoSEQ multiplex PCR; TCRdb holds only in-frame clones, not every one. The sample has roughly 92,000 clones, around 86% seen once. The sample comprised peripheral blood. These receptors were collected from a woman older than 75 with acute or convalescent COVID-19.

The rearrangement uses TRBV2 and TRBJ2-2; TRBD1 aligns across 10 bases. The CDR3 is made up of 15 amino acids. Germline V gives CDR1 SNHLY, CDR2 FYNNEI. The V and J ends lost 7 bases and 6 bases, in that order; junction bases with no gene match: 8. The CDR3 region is CASTRDRGVAGELFF. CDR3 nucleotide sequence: TGTGCCAGCACCCGGGACAGGGGCGTTGCCGGGGAGCTGTTTTTT.

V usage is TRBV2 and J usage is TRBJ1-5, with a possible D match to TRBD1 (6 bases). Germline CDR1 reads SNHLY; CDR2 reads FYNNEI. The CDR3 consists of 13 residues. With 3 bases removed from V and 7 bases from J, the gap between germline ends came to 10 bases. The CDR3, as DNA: TGTGCCAGCAGTGAGGGGGCAGACCAGCCCCAGCATTTT. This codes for CASSEGADQPQHF.

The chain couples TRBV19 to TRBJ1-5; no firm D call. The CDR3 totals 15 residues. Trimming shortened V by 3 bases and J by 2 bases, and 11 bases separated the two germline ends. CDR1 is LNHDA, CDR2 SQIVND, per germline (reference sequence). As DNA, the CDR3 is TGTGCCAGTAGTATGGAGGGATGGGGCAATCAGCCCCAGCATTTT. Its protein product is CASSMEGWGNQPQHF.

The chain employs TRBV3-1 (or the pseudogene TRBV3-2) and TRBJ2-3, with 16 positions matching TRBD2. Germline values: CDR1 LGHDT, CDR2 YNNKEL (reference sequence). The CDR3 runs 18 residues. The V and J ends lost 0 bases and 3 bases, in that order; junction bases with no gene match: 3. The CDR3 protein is CASSQEGTSGGATDTQYF. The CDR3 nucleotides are TGTGCCAGCAGCCAAGAGGGGACTAGCGGGGGGGCAACAGATACGCAGTATTTT.

In DNA form, the CDR3 reads TGTGCCAGCAGTTACGGCGGGGGGCGTAAGACCCAGTACTTC. Translation: CASSYGGGRKTQYF. The chain is built from TRBV6-2 or TRBV6-3 and TRBJ2-5; 8 bases line up with TRBD2. Per the germline V gene, CDR1 is MNHEY and CDR2 is SVGEGT. Trimming cost V 2 bases and J 6 bases; bases outside gene matches: 5. The CDR3 extends over 14 amino acids.

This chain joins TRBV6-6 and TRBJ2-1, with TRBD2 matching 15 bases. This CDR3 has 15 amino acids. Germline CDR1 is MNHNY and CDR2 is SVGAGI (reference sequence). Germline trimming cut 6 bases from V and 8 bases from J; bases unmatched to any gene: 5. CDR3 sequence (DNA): TGTGCCAGCAGACCAGGACTAGCGGGGGGGGATGAGCAGTTCTTC. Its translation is CASRPGLAGGDEQFF.

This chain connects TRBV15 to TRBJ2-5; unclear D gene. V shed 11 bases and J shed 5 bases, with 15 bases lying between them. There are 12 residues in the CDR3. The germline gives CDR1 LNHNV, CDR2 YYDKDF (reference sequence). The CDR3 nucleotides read TGTGCCCCTCGCCCGCGAAAGGAGACCCAGTACTTC. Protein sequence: CAPRPRKETQYF.

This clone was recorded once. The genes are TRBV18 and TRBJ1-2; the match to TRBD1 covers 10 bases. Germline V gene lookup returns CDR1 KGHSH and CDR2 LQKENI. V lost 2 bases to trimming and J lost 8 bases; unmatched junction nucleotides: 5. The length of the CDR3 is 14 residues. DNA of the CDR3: TGTGCCAGCTCACCATTGACAGGGGGCGAAGGCTACACCTTC. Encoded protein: CASSPLTGGEGYTF.

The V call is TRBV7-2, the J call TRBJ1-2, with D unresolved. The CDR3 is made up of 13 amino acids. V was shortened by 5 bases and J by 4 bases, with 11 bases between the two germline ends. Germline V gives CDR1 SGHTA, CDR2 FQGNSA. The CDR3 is CASSRAAGYGYTF. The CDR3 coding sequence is TGTGCCAGCAGCCGGGCCGCGGGCTATGGCTACACCTTC.

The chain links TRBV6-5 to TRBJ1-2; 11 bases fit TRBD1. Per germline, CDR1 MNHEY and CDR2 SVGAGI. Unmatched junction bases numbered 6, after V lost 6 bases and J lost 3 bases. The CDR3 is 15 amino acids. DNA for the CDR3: TGTGCCAGCAGAGCCCGGGACAGGGGGGACTATGGCTACACCTTC. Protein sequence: CASRARDRGDYGYTF.

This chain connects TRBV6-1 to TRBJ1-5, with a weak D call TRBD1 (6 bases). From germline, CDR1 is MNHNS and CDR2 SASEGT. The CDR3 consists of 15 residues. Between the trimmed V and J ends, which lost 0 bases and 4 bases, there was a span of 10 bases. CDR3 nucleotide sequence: TGTGCCAGCAGTGAAGCGAACAGGGATAATCAGCCCCAGCATTTT. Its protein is CASSEANRDNQPQHF.

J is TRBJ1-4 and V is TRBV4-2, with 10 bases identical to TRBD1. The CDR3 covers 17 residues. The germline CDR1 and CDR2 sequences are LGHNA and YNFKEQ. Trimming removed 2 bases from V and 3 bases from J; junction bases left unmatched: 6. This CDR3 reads CASSQTGTGVANEKLFF. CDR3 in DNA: TGTGCCAGCAGCCAAACCGGGACAGGGGTGGCTAATGAAAAACTGTTTTTT.

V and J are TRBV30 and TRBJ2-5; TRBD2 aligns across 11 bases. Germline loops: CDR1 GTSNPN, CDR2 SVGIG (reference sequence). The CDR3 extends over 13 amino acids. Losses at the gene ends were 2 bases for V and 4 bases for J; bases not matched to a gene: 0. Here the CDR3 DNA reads TGTGCCTGGAGTACTAGCGGGGGAGAGACCCAGTACTTC. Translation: CAWSTSGGETQYF.

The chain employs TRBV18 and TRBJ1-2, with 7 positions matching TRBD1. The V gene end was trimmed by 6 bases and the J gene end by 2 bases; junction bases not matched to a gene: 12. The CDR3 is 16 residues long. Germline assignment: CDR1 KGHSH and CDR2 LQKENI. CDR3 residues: CASSLVWRGLNYGYTF. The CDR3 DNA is TGTGCCAGCTCCCTGGTCTGGAGGGGGCTCAACTATGGCTACACCTTC.